This T cell receptor beta chain was captured by sequencing in a study of CD8+CD57+ T cells in acquired aplastic anemia. With respect to this clonotype: The antigen remains undetermined.

General observations from the study: Patients and controls had in common 25 to 30 CD8+ CDR3 sequences.

Patients chosen for sequencing had CD8+CD57+ cells that had expanded, as shown by flow cytometry. Blood came from patients not yet given any therapy. TCR beta VDJ and CDR3 were profiled, and genomic DNA was the template. TCRdb reprocessed the reads with MiXCR, giving one entry per CDR3 protein. The table shows around 200,000 distinct CDR3 sequences, with 48% occurring only once. The sequencing input was sorted CD4+, CD8+, or CD8+CD57+ T cells (not recorded which) from PBMCs. The TCR originated in a human donor with aplastic anemia.

The CDR3 loop reads CASSIGGTVEQYF. CDR3 sequence (DNA): TGTGCCAGTAGTATAGGGGGGACGGTCGAGCAGTACTTC. The chain links TRBV19 to TRBJ2-7; tentatively, D is TRBD1 or TRBD2 (5 bases each). The CDR3 has 13 amino acids. Between the trimmed V and J ends, which lost 1 base and 6 bases, there was a span of 10 bases. CDR1 is LNHDA and CDR2 is SQIVND in the germline V gene (reference sequence).